These T cell receptor beta chains were read from a single sample in a study of cytomegalovirus exposure and HLA in healthy donors. Profiled with immunoSEQ multiplex PCR; TCRdb holds only in-frame clones, not every one. The sample yields around 190,000 clones, roughly three quarters seen once. Source material: PBMCs. The receptors stem from a woman aged 50 to 60 in good health and CMV-seronegative. Both conserved end residues are part of each CDR3. A D gene is named only where the DNA matches it firmly. Where a row states a size, it is once, few, many or the class of an expanded clone; other rows omit it.

d_gene	abundance	v_gene	j_gene	CDR3aa	CDR3nt
TRBD2	NA	TRBV12-5	TRBJ2-7	CASGLSGGYEQYF	TGTGCTAGTGGTTTGAGCGGGGGCTACGAGCAGTACTTC
NA	NA	TRBV7-2	TRBJ2-7	CASSRGTARTYEQYF	TGTGCCAGCAGCCGGGGGACAGCTAGAACCTACGAGCAGTACTTC
NA	NA	TRBV27	TRBJ2-5	CAIGEHRKETQYF	TGTGCCATCGGGGAGCACAGAAAAGAGACCCAGTACTTC
TRBD1	NA	TRBV4-1	TRBJ2-1	CASSPTGQGGSYNEQFF	TGCGCCAGCAGCCCTACCGGACAGGGTGGCTCCTACAATGAGCAGTTCTTC
TRBD1	NA	TRBV2	TRBJ2-7	CASSAVGAGQGYF	TGTGCCAGCAGTGCCGTAGGGGCGGGACAGGGGTACTTC
NA	NA	TRBV7-2	TRBJ1-1	CASSLGWTAQNTEAFF	TGTGCCAGCAGCTTAGGATGGACTGCTCAGAACACTGAAGCTTTCTTT
NA	NA	TRBV4-1	TRBJ2-2	CASSQGDLPGELFF	TGCGCCAGCAGCCAGGGAGATCTACCCGGGGAGCTGTTTTTT
TRBD1	NA	TRBV5-1	TRBJ1-2	CASSLAPGTGAYGYTF	TGCGCCAGCAGCTTGGCCCCGGGGACAGGGGCCTATGGCTACACCTTC
TRBD1	NA	TRBV19	TRBJ1-5	CASSMVGTGNQPQHF	TGTGCCAGTAGTATGGTCGGGACAGGCAATCAGCCCCAGCATTTT
TRBD1	NA	TRBV6-6	TRBJ1-2	CASSIQGWDGYTF	TGTGCCAGCAGCATACAGGGGTGGGATGGCTACACCTTC
NA	NA	TRBV29-1	TRBJ2-5	CSVRPRLGETQYF	TGCAGCGTCCGCCCACGACTAGGAGAGACCCAGTACTTC
TRBD2	NA	TRBV18	TRBJ2-3	CASSLGLAGGPDTQYF	TGTGCCAGCTCACTCGGACTAGCGGGGGGGCCGGATACGCAGTATTTT
TRBD1	NA	TRBV5-1	TRBJ1-2	CASSLDGQALYGYTF	TGCGCCAGCAGCTTGGATGGACAGGCCCTATATGGCTACACCTTC
NA	NA	TRBV28	TRBJ1-5	CASSTPTQPQHF	TGTGCCAGCAGCACTCCTACCCAGCCCCAGCATTTT
NA	NA	TRBV7-2	TRBJ1-1	CASSLQGRANTEAFF	TGTGCCAGCTCGCTACAGGGTCGGGCGAACACTGAAGCTTTCTTT
NA	few	TRBV5-1	TRBJ2-2	CASSPVQGNGELFF	TGCGCCAGCAGCCCAGTACAGGGCAACGGGGAGCTGTTTTTT
NA	NA	TRBV11-2	TRBJ1-1	CASSLEWGLRGTEAFF	TGTGCCAGCAGCTTAGAGTGGGGGCTGAGAGGAACTGAAGCTTTCTTT
NA	NA	TRBV27	TRBJ2-7	CASSLWGSSYEQYF	TGTGCCAGCAGTTTATGGGGCAGCTCCTACGAGCAGTACTTT
TRBD2	NA	TRBV19	TRBJ2-5	CASSTRLAGGLRTQYF	TGTGCCAGTAGTACCCGACTAGCGGGGGGGCTTCGGACCCAGTACTTC
NA	NA	TRBV7-3	TRBJ1-2	CASSLNGQNYGYTF	TGTGCCAGCAGCTTAAACGGACAGAACTATGGCTACACCTTC
NA	NA	TRBV28	TRBJ1-4	CASLGWTNEKLFF	TGTGCCAGCCTCGGTTGGACTAATGAAAAACTGTTTTTT
NA	NA	TRBV18	TRBJ1-4	CASSPRATNEKLFF	TGTGCCAGCTCACCAAGAGCAACTAATGAAAAACTGTTTTTT
TRBD1	NA	TRBV18	TRBJ1-2	CASSPPPDRAYGYTF	TGTGCCAGCTCACCACCCCCGGACAGGGCCTATGGCTACACCTTC
TRBD1	few	TRBV11-2	TRBJ1-1	CAESGSGTVNTEAFF	TGTGCCGAATCGGGCTCCGGGACAGTGAACACTGAAGCTTTCTTT
TRBD1	NA	TRBV5-6	TRBJ1-4	CASSPGQGQRGDEKLFF	TGTGCCAGCAGCCCGGGACAGGGGCAAAGGGGGGATGAAAAACTGTTTTTT
TRBD1	NA	TRBV11-2	TRBJ1-2	CASSLRDSRLGGEGYTF	TGTGCCAGCAGCCTCCGGGACAGCCGTCTCGGAGGTGAAGGCTACACCTTC
TRBD1	NA	TRBV7-9	TRBJ1-1	CASSLRGQGGTEAFF	TGTGCCAGCAGCCTCCGCGGACAGGGCGGGACTGAAGCTTTCTTT
NA	NA	TRBV7-9	TRBJ1-3	CASSTFAGSGNTIYF	TGTGCCAGCAGCACCTTCGCGGGCTCTGGAAACACCATATATTTT
TRBD2	NA	TRBV19	TRBJ2-6	CASSGGGKDGANVLTF	TGTGCCAGTAGTGGGGGGGGGAAGGATGGGGCCAACGTCCTGACTTTC